The clone carrying this T cell receptor beta chain was seen a few times. The antigen remains undetermined. The data were obtained in a study of T-cell reconstitution after alpha-beta-depleted transplantation in children. Preparation of the TCRbeta library involved a method that used unique molecular identifiers. TCRdb redid the calling of the PCR reads with MiXCR, one entry per CDR3 protein. The table has some 300,000 distinct CDR3 sequences, roughly 7.8% seen once. Findings and limits, study-wide: T-cell numbers and diversity, one year after transplant, stemmed largely from T cells that were newly produced. Approximately two months post-transplant, alpha-beta T cells reportedly originated from several hundred expanded graft clones.

Germline assignment: CDR1 KGHSH and CDR2 LQKENI. The V end lost 0 bases, the J end lost 4 bases, and 9 bases lay between the germline ends. The CDR3 has 15 amino acids. The sequence came from a female patient aged 2 to 10 who had a stem cell transplant for Fanconi anemia, so the T cells may come from the graft donor. This material consisted of peripheral blood, taken 360 days after TCRalphabeta/CD19-depleted stem cell transplant. This chain joins TRBV18 and TRBJ2-2; D unclear. For the CDR3, the DNA is TGTGCCAGCTCACCACCGACTGGATTCACCGGGGAGCTGTTTTTT. Protein sequence: CASSPPTGFTGELFF. Full variable domain (remainder filled in from reference TRBV18 and TRBJ2-2): NAGVMQNPRHLVRRRGQEARLRCSPMKGHSHVYWYRQLPEEGLKFMVYLQKENIIDESGMPKERFSAEFPKEGPSILRIQQVVRGDSAAYFCASSPPTGFTGELFFGEGSRLTVL.